The 27 T cell receptor beta chains in this list originate from one sample, sequenced in a study of identical twins. One entry per CDR3 protein, called by TCRdb with MiXCR from the 5' RACE reads. The sample shows about 530,000 distinct CDR3 sequences, approximately 20% of them seen only once. This sample also belongs to another study, concerning yellow fever vaccine responses in identical twins.

Sequences were obtained from CD4+ T cells sorted from blood. These receptors were taken from a woman between 18 and 29 years old in good health.

This clonotype was seen a few times. This rearrangement joins TRBV6-1 to TRBJ2-1, with 13 bases lining up with TRBD2. Germline-derived CDR1 and CDR2 are MNHNS and SASEGT. V trimming: 6 bases; J trimming: 15 bases; junction bases outside the gene matches: 8. The CDR3 consists of 13 residues. The CDR3 here is CASSKATSGRLFF. CDR3 coding DNA: TGTGCCAGCAGCAAAGCGACTAGCGGGAGGCTGTTCTTC.

This clonotype showed up many times. The V and J genes are TRBV12-3 or TRBV12-4 and TRBJ2-2; D remains ambiguous. The CDR3 runs 12 residues. The V and J ends lost 7 bases and 6 bases respectively, with 9 bases between them. CDR3 DNA: TGTGCCAGCACCCCTGGCCCCGGGGAGCTGTTTTTT. Its translation is CASTPGPGELFF.

There are a few counts of this clonotype. The DNA of the CDR3 is TGTGCCACCAGTGACCCCGGGACAGAGAATGAGCAGTTCTTC. Translated: CATSDPGTENEQFF. The V call is TRBV24-1, the J call TRBJ2-1, with 7 bases lining up with TRBD1. The V and J ends lost 4 bases and 7 bases, in that order; junction bases with no gene match: 6. The germline V gene encodes CDR1 KGHDR and CDR2 SFDVKD. The CDR3 sequence is 14 residues long.

This clonotype turned up a few times. The rearrangement links TRBV3-1 to TRBJ2-5, with 9 bases fitting TRBD2. V lost 3 bases, J lost 2 bases, and 4 bases stayed unmatched. Germline values: CDR1 LGHDT, CDR2 YNNKEL (reference sequence). The CDR3 contains 15 residues. CDR3 residues: CASSHLTSGQETQYF. CDR3 nucleotides: TGTGCCAGCAGCCACCTGACTAGCGGACAAGAGACCCAGTACTTC.

This clonotype was observed a handful of times. The V and J genes are TRBV15 and TRBJ2-7; D is uncertain. Trimming removed 0 bases at V and 6 bases at J, with 9 bases between. Germline CDR1 is LNHNV and CDR2 is YYDKDF (reference sequence). This CDR3 spans 13 amino acids. The CDR3 region is CATSRDWGPEQYF. CDR3 nucleotides: TGTGCCACCAGCAGAGATTGGGGTCCCGAGCAGTACTTC.

The sample holds a few counts of this clonotype. This chain joins TRBV7-8 and TRBJ2-3, with D possibly being TRBD2 (6 bases). Deletions cut 1 base from V and 2 bases from J, with 10 bases between. Per the germline V gene, CDR1 is SGHVS and CDR2 is FQNEAQ. This CDR3 is 15 amino acids long. DNA of the CDR3: TGTGCCAGCAGCTTAGATAGCGGTCCCACAGATACGCAGTATTTT. It yields the protein CASSLDSGPTDTQYF.

This rearrangement joins TRBV5-1 to TRBJ2-1, with 12 positions matching TRBD2. With V trimmed by 4 bases and J by 9 bases, 14 bases remained unmatched. The CDR3 covers 17 residues. Germline V gene lookup returns CDR1 SGHRS and CDR2 YFSETQ. CDR3 bases: TGCGCCAGCAGCCCCCTTACTAGCGGGGGGTCACCCATTGAGCAGTTCTTC. Protein product: CASSPLTSGGSPIEQFF. The whole variable domain, filled in from reference TRBV5-1 and TRBJ2-1, reads KAGVTQTPRYLIKTRGQQVTLSCSPISGHRSVSWYQQTPGQGLQFLFEYFSETQRNKGNFPGRFSGRQFSNSRSEMNVSTLELGDSALYLCASSPLTSGGSPIEQFFGPGTRLTVL.

In its sample, this clonotype was seen a few times. V is TRBV5-1 and J is TRBJ1-2; no reliable D call. Trimming cost V 0 bases and J 11 bases, with 11 bases left between them. The CDR3 sequence is 12 residues long. Germline V gene lookup returns CDR1 SGHRS and CDR2 YFSETQ. The CDR3 protein is CASSLDGSLYTF. CDR3 DNA: TGCGCCAGCAGCTTGGACGGCAGTCTTTACACCTTC.

This sequence joins TRBV3-1 and TRBJ2-5; tentative D call: TRBD1 (5 bases). Looked up from germline, CDR1 is LGHDT and CDR2 is YNNKEL (reference sequence). CDR3 length: 15 amino acids. The V end was cut by 6 bases, the J end by 3 bases, with 17 bases between. The CDR3 DNA reads as TGTGCCAGCAGTCGTACTATGACAGAAGAAGAGACCCAGTACTTC. Its translation: CASSRTMTEEETQYF.

This chain joins TRBV7-6 and TRBJ2-1; weak D call: TRBD2 (5 bases). Between the trimmed V and J ends, which lost 2 bases and 9 bases, there was a span of 17 bases. This CDR3 is 15 amino acids long. The germline V gene encodes CDR1 SGHVS and CDR2 FNYEAQ. For the CDR3, the DNA is TGTGCCAGCAGCTTATCCGGGGTCGTTAAAAGTGAGCAGTTCTTC. It translates to CASSLSGVVKSEQFF.

This clonotype appeared a few times. V is TRBV24-1 and J is TRBJ2-5; no clear D. Germline values: CDR1 KGHDR, CDR2 SFDVKD. Trimming left V 3 bases short and J 5 bases short, with 12 bases between. CDR3 size: 14 residues. CDR3 nucleotide sequence: TGTGCCACCAGTGATCAGACAAGTGATGAGACCCAGTACTTC. Protein sequence: CATSDQTSDETQYF.

In its sample, this clonotype was seen a few times. The chain joins TRBV12-3 or TRBV12-4 to TRBJ2-2; D is unclear. V was shortened by 8 bases and J by 0 bases, with 10 bases between the two germline ends. This CDR3 comprises 14 residues. The CDR3 region is CASLLRTNTGELFF. The CDR3 DNA reads TGTGCCAGCCTCCTTCGCACGAACACCGGGGAGCTGTTTTTT.

There are a few counts of this clonotype. The rearrangement uses TRBV12-3 or TRBV12-4 and TRBJ2-2; D remains unclear. V was pared by 5 bases and J by 5 bases, with 9 bases between. The CDR3 is 13 residues long. In nucleotides, the CDR3 is TGTGCCAGCAGTATACAGTATACCGGGGAGCTGTTTTTT. Translation gives CASSIQYTGELFF.

The genes are TRBV12-3 or TRBV12-4 and TRBJ1-2, with a tentative D call TRBD1 (6 bases). Trimming stripped 4 bases from V and 6 bases from J, with 21 bases between. The CDR3 sequence is 16 residues long. The CDR3 protein is CASSSSRGFDFHGYTF. DNA of the CDR3: TGTGCCAGCAGTTCCTCCAGGGGCTTTGATTTCCATGGCTACACCTTC.

This clonotype was counted a few times. V is TRBV29-1 and J is TRBJ1-1; 7 bases map to TRBD1. V trimming: 4 bases; J trimming: 11 bases; junction bases outside the gene matches: 10. The CDR3 length is 12 residues. Germline V gives CDR1 SQVTM, CDR2 ANQGSEA. The CDR3: CSVARGGDRAFF. In nucleotides, the CDR3 is TGCAGCGTTGCTAGAGGGGGCGATAGGGCTTTCTTT.

In its sample, this clonotype was seen a few times. The chain recombines TRBV2 with TRBJ2-7; 12 bases map to TRBD2. Trimming took 3 bases from V and 6 from J; bases not matched to a gene: 9. This CDR3 contains 16 residues. Germline lookup yields CDR1 SNHLY and CDR2 FYNNEI. The CDR3 region is CASSDYETSGRTEQYF. For the CDR3, the DNA is TGTGCCAGCAGTGATTACGAAACTAGCGGGAGGACCGAGCAGTACTTC.

This clonotype occurred a few times. V and J are TRBV12-3 or TRBV12-4 and TRBJ2-2, with D possibly being TRBD2 (6 bases). The length of the CDR3 is 14 residues. Trimming removed 6 bases at V and 5 bases at J, with 13 bases between. Here the CDR3 DNA reads TGTGCCAGCAGAGCTTCCCTAGCGACCGGGGAGCTGTTTTTT. Its protein is CASRASLATGELFF.

This clonotype was seen a handful of times. The chain links TRBV19 to TRBJ1-5, with a possible D match to TRBD1 (6 bases). Germline V gene data show CDR1 as LNHDA and CDR2 as SQIVND (reference sequence). The CDR3 consists of 16 residues. V gave up 3 bases and J gave up 4 bases, with 16 bases separating them. CDR3 in DNA: TGTGCCAGTAGTATGGGTAACAGGGTAGGGAATCAGCCCCAGCATTTT. Protein product: CASSMGNRVGNQPQHF.

The chain joins TRBV15 to TRBJ2-1, with D possibly matching TRBD1 (5 bases). The CDR3 is 17 amino acids. The V end lost 0 bases, the J end lost 8 bases, and 20 bases lay between the germline ends. CDR1 is LNHNV and CDR2 is YYDKDF in the germline V gene (reference sequence). The CDR3 nucleotides are TGTGCCACCAGCAGAGATCCGGGCAGGGCGCTGGTTGATGAGCAGTTCTTC. Translated: CATSRDPGRALVDEQFF.

V and J are TRBV6-2 or TRBV6-3 and TRBJ2-7, with TRBD2 matching over 9 bases. The CDR3 sequence is 15 residues long. V shed 6 bases, J shed 2 bases, and the junction held 8 bases outside the gene matches. CDR1 is MNHEY and CDR2 is SVGEGT in the germline V gene. CDR3 residues: CASSHSGSNPYEQYF. CDR3 sequence (DNA): TGTGCCAGCAGCCATAGCGGGAGTAACCCCTACGAGCAGTACTTC.

The sample holds a few counts of this clonotype. V and J are TRBV9 and TRBJ2-6, with D unclear. The V and J ends lost 0 bases and 4 bases respectively, with 8 bases between them. The germline V gene encodes CDR1 SGDLS and CDR2 YYNGEE. The CDR3 loop spans 15 amino acids. The CDR3 loop is CASSVGVTGANVLTF. The CDR3 bases are TGTGCCAGCAGCGTAGGTGTCACCGGGGCCAACGTCCTGACTTTC.

The gene calls are TRBV20-1 and TRBJ2-1; 7 nucleotides match TRBD2. This CDR3 is built from 15 residues. The trim removed 7 bases at V and 6 bases at J, leaving 15 bases unmatched. Per germline, CDR1 DFQATT and CDR2 SNEGSKA (reference sequence). The CDR3 nucleotides are TGCAGTGTATCCCCCCGCGGGAGCTTATCCAATGAGCAGTTCTTC. This encodes CSVSPRGSLSNEQFF.

In this sample, this clonotype turned up a few times. V usage is TRBV24-1 and J usage is TRBJ2-1, with D uncertain. Trimming left V 5 bases short and J 5 bases short, with 9 bases between. The CDR3 runs to 13 residues. In germline, CDR1 is KGHDR, CDR2 SFDVKD. The CDR3 coding sequence is TGTGCCACCAGTGCCTGGGGAAACAATGAGCAGTTCTTC. Amino acids: CATSAWGNNEQFF.

This clonotype was seen a few times. This chain links TRBV28 with TRBJ2-5, with D maybe TRBD1 (5 bases). There are 16 residues in the CDR3. Trimming pared 7 bases from V and 2 bases from J, leaving 20 bases between. Germline V gene sequence: CDR1 MDHEN, CDR2 SYDVKM. Here the CDR3 reads CASTQMGPWGQETQYF. The CDR3 DNA is TGTGCCAGCACCCAAATGGGGCCCTGGGGACAAGAGACCCAGTACTTC.

CDR3 sequence: CASSLRGGQDKLRGGYTF. Here the CDR3 DNA reads TGCGCCAGCAGCTTGAGAGGGGGCCAGGATAAACTTCGAGGTGGCTACACCTTC. The rearrangement links TRBV5-1 to TRBJ1-2; 7 bases map to TRBD1. The CDR3 loop spans 18 amino acids. V dropped 1 base and J dropped 7; count of bases not matched to a gene: 19. CDR1 is SGHRS and CDR2 is YFSETQ in the germline V gene.

This chain connects TRBV11-2 to TRBJ2-5; 14 nucleotides line up with TRBD2. The CDR3 is 18 amino acids. With 4 bases clipped from V and 6 bases from J, the junction kept 13 bases outside the gene matches. Germline CDR1 SGHAT, CDR2 FQNNGV. CDR3 sequence reads: CASSSTTSGRAGSQTQYF. CDR3 DNA sequence: TGTGCCAGCAGCTCGACGACTAGCGGGAGGGCCGGCAGTCAGACCCAGTACTTC.

J is TRBJ1-5 and V is TRBV6-2 or TRBV6-3; 9 bases agree with TRBD1. This CDR3 has 18 amino acids. Germline V CDR1 and CDR2: MNHEY, SVGEGT. J was trimmed by 0 bases and V by 2 bases; bases with no gene match: 8. CDR3: CASSYILIQGASNQPQHF. CDR3 sequence (DNA): TGTGCCAGCAGTTACATTTTAATACAGGGGGCTAGCAATCAGCCCCAGCATTTT.